This T cell receptor beta chain was identified in a study of T cell responses to AZD1222 COVID-19 vaccine (dated by TCRdb to the early 2020s). For context, the study as a whole: A total of 230 to 250 trial participants underwent TCR sequencing, of whom about 210 had received two doses of AZD1222 and 26 had received two doses of the MenACWY control vaccine. Trial participants were enrolled by age into 18-55, 56-69 and 70-plus year subgroups, with roughly 160, 29 and 62 TCR-sequenced participants respectively. Results the study describes overall, beyond this receptor: Vaccine-associated CD4 TCRs spanned the whole spike protein, with dominant responses in regions 160-218 and 743-854. Only six AZD1222 recipients were SARS-CoV-2 seropositive at baseline, limiting conclusions about previously exposed vaccinees. No day 14 peak-response samples were available, so repertoires were characterized only after the peak T cell response. Nearly half of unique spike-specific TCRs reportedly recognized epitopes outside regions mutated in the B.1.351 and B.1.1.7 variants. Participants were mostly white British, with more females than males. The authors suggested clonal diversity may have been underestimated. Spike-specific TCR breadth and depth rose significantly after two AZD1222 doses compared with day 0 and with MenACWY recipients. The 56-69-year group was small, and its depth increase did not reach significance, likely because of low power.

Explained via the paper, the time point label denotes: baseline before first vaccination. The treatment or condition label on this specimen signifies: meningococcal conjugate vaccine given as trial control. Vaccinee samples came from UK trials COV001 and COV002, including a single-blind randomized controlled phase 2/3 trial of AZD1222 (ChAdOx1 nCoV-19) in healthy adults. Trial participant PBMC samples were collected at day 0 and day 28 after the second dose for TCRbeta chain sequencing. On this clone itself: Its recognized antigen is unknown. No much larger clonotype is one base removed from it; base qualities were not supplied.

The CDR3 regions of human TCRbeta chains were analyzed by immunosequencing. The authors' pipeline ran thus. Repertoire TCRs were matched against a reference library of SARS-CoV-2-specific TCRs generated with the MIRA antigen-specificity platform. Breadth was defined as the fraction of unique TCRs that were SARS-CoV-2-associated. Depth was defined as the fraction of total T cells that were SARS-CoV-2-associated. Using the MIRA data, every spike-specific TCR was mapped to the spike region that the TCR reacted to and assigned to either a CD4 or a CD8 class. Log10-transformed breadth and depth values were compared by one-way ANOVA with Sidak's multiple comparisons tests. TCRdb holds this immuneACCESS table with in-frame rearrangements only. Some clones are missing; in checked studies, unresolved V genes explain under half, and the rest has no known cause. Clonal size and the V and J genes are those of that table, whereas D and trimming came from the DNA. The sample records about 220,000 clones, about 92% of which are singletons. Less than 1.2% of the sample is taken by the ten largest.

Sequenced material: peripheral blood, taken on day 0 of MenACWY control vaccination. This TCR was recovered from an adult in good health.

The CDR3 protein: CASSLDRSGNTIYF. The bases read TGTGCCAGCAGCTTAGATCGCTCTGGAAACACCATATATTTT. The chain uses TRBV11-1 and TRBJ1-3, with the D gene uncertain. Its CDR3 holds 14 amino acids, cysteine through phenylalanine. Left in the record is the CDR3 DNA by itself, 42 bases read in frame from the first base. Sequences SGHAT (CDR1) and FQDESV (CDR2) are obtained from the germline V gene (reference sequence). The V and J ends are trimmed by 1 base and 0 bases, leaving 4 bases between them.